This TCR beta chain derives from a study of molecular identifiers for immune sequencing clone quantification. Overall study findings and caveats: Clones that exceeded 20 RNA copies held over 97% of effector molecules, yet under 1% in naive cells.

Concerning this clonotype itself: The antigen remains undetermined.

The authors built bulk TCR libraries by previously described methods with listed TCR primers. Each CDR3 protein is one row after TCRdb ran MiXCR on the PCR reads. Here the sample spans some 650,000 distinct CDR3 sequences, roughly 21% being singletons. CDR3 length: 15 amino acids. V shed 8 bases, J shed 6 bases, and the junction held 10 bases outside the gene matches. The V gene's germline CDR1 is LNHDA and CDR2 SQIVND (reference sequence). Between about 18,000 and 1,000,000 sorted cells, with 10%, 30% or 50% RNA, yielded naive CD8 libraries. The chain couples TRBV19 to TRBJ2-1; TRBD1 agrees at 10 bases. The clonotype was recovered from a human donor in good health. Some libraries in this study had Jurkat cell RNA spiked in. Input material: naive CD8+ T cells from blood, with Jurkat cell RNA spiked in. Subset meaning: FACS-sorted CD8+CD4-CCR7+CD45RA+ naive T cells. As DNA, the CDR3 is TGTGCCAGTGCAACTGGGACAGGGGTAGGCAATGAGCAGTTCTTC. It codes for CASATGTGVGNEQFF.